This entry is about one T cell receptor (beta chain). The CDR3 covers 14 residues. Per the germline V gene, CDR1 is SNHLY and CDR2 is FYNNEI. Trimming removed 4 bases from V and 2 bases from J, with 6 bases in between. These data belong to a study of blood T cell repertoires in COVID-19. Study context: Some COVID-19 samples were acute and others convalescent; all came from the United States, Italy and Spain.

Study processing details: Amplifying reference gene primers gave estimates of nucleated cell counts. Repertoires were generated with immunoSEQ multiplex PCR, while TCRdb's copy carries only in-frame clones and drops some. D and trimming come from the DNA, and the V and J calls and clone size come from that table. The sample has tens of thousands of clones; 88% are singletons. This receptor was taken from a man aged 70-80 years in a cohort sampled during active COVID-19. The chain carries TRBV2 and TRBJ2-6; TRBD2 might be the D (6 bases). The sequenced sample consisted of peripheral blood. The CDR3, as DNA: TGTGCCAGCAGTGCGGGGGCTGGGGCCAACGTCCTGACTTTC. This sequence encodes CASSAGAGANVLTF. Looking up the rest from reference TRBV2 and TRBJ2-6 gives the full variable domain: EPEVTQTPSHQVTQMGQEVILRCVPISNHLYFYWYRQILGQKVEFLVSFYNNEISEKSEIFDDQFSVERPDGSNFTLKIRSTKLEDSAMYFCASSAGAGANVLTFGAGSRLTVL.